This paragraph covers one TCR beta chain sequence. This record comes from a study of blood T cell repertoires in COVID-19. For the study at large: From the United States, Italy and Spain came samples of acute and convalescent COVID-19.

V shed 3 bases and J 4 bases; nucleotides not matched to a gene: 6. CDR3 length equals 15 residues. Germline CDR1 SNHLY, CDR2 FYNNEI. Authors' data handling: Nucleated cell counts were estimated from reference gene primer amplification. Sequencing used immunoSEQ multiplex PCR; TCRdb keeps in-frame clones, though not all of them. The V and J calls and clone size are taken from that table; D and trimming were inferred from the DNA. The sample has approximately 140,000 clones; over 75% are singletons. The rearrangement uses TRBV2 and TRBJ2-1; 7 bases agree with TRBD2. The TCR sequence derives from a human donor in a cohort sampled during active COVID-19. The sequencing input was peripheral blood. The CDR3 reads CASSDRASGYNEQFF. Written as DNA, the CDR3 is TGTGCCAGCAGTGATAGGGCTAGCGGATACAATGAGCAGTTCTTC.